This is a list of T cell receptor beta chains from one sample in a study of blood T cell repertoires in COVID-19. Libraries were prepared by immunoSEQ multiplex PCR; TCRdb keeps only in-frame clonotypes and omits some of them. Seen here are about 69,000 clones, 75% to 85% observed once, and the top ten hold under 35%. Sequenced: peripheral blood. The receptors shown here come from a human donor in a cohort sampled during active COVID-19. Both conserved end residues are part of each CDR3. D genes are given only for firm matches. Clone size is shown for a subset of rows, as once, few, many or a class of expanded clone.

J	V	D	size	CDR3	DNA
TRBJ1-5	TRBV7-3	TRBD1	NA	CASPTGCNQPQHF	TGTGCCAGTCCGACAGGGTGCAATCAGCCCCAGCATTTT
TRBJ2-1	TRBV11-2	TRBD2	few	CASSLIAGFSYNEQFF	TGTGCCAGCAGCTTAATAGCGGGGTTCTCCTACAATGAGCAGTTCTTC
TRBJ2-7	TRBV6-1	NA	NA	CASSERGLSYEQYF	TGTGCCAGCAGTGAACGGGGTCTATCCTACGAGCAGTACTTC
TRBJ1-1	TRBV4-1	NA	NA	CASSQVPGWDTEAFF	TGCGCCAGCAGCCAAGTGCCGGGGTGGGACACTGAAGCTTTCTTT
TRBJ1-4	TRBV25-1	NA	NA	CASSGLGGAREKLFF	TGTGCCAGCAGTGGGTTAGGAGGGGCGCGCGAAAAACTGTTTTTT
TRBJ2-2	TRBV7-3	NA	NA	CASGRGGDTGELFF	TGTGCCAGCGGAAGAGGGGGTGACACCGGGGAGCTGTTTTTT
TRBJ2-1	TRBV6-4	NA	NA	CASSDSHYNEQFF	TGTGCCAGCAGTGACTCACATTACAATGAGCAGTTCTTC
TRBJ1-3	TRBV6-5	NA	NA	CASSSRDSGNTIYF	TGTGCCAGCAGTAGCCGGGACTCCGGAAACACCATATATTTT
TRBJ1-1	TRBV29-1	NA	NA	CSVFILGGADTEAFF	TGCAGCGTTTTTATCTTAGGGGGGGCTGACACTGAAGCTTTCTTT
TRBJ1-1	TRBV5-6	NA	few	CASSLGGVTEAFF	TGTGCCAGCAGCTTGGGGGGCGTCACTGAAGCTTTCTTT
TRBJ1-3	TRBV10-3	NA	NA	CAISATVRSGNTIYF	TGTGCCATCAGTGCGACTGTACGCTCTGGAAACACCATATATTTT
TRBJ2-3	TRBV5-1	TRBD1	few	CASRDRPSTDTQYF	TGCGCCAGCAGGGACAGGCCTAGCACAGATACGCAGTATTTT
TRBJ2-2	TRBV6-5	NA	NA	CASSYSRSAPGELFF	TGTGCCAGCAGTTACTCCCGCTCCGCGCCCGGGGAGCTGTTTTTT
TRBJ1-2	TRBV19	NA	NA	CASSDQGSYGYTF	TGTGCCAGTAGTGATCAGGGGTCCTATGGCTACACCTTC
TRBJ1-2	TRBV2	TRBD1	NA	CASSLQPGQGLYGYTF	TGTGCCAGCAGCCTCCAGCCGGGACAGGGACTCTATGGCTACACCTTC
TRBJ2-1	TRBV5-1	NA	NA	CASSLGATFGNEQFF	TGCGCCAGCAGCTTAGGGGCCACCTTCGGGAATGAGCAGTTCTTC
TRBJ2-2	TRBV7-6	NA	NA	CASSRTLNTGELFF	TGTGCCAGCAGCCGGACACTGAACACCGGGGAGCTGTTTTTT
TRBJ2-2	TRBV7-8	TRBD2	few	CASSLRRLAGQVTGELFF	TGTGCCAGCAGCTTAAGGAGACTAGCGGGGCAGGTTACCGGGGAGCTGTTTTTT
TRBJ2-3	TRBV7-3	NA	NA	CASSLMGRGSADTQYF	TGTGCCAGCAGCTTAATGGGCAGGGGAAGTGCAGATACGCAGTATTTT
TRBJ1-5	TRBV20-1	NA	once	CSASSSLEAQPQHF	TGCAGTGCTAGTTCGTCTTTGGAGGCCCAGCCCCAGCATTTT
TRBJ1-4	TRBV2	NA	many	CAAGGVNREKLFF	TGTGCCGCAGGAGGGGTTAATAGGGAAAAACTGTTTTTT
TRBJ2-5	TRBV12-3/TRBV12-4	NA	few	CASRQTGRETQYF	TGTGCCAGCAGGCAAACAGGACGAGAGACCCAGTACTTC
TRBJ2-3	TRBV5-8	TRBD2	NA	CASSLRLAGGDTQYF	TGTGCCAGCAGCTTGAGACTAGCGGGGGGCGATACGCAGTATTTT
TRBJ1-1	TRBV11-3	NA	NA	CASSPGVNTEAFF	TGTGCCAGCAGCCCAGGGGTGAACACTGAAGCTTTCTTT
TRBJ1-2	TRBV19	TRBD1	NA	CASRKDRVTYGYTF	TGTGCCAGTAGGAAGGACAGGGTGACGTATGGCTACACCTTC
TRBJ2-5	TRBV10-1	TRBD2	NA	CASSLAGDKETQYF	TGCGCCAGCAGCCTAGCGGGGGACAAAGAGACCCAGTACTTC
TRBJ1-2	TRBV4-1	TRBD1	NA	CASSQQGAAYGYTF	TGCGCCAGCAGCCAACAGGGGGCGGCCTATGGCTACACCTTC
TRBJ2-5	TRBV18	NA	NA	CASSPRGVQETQYF	TGTGCCAGCTCACCACGAGGAGTTCAAGAGACCCAGTACTTC
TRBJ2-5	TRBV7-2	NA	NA	CASSLDPIQETQYF	TGTGCCAGCAGCTTAGATCCCATCCAAGAGACCCAGTACTTC
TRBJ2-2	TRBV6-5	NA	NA	CASRWSESGELFF	TGTGCCAGCAGATGGAGCGAGTCCGGGGAGCTGTTTTTT
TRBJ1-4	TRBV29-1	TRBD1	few	CSVAPGQGDEKLFF	TGCAGCGTTGCACCGGGACAGGGAGATGAAAAACTGTTTTTT
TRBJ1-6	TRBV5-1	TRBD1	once	CASSPGTGASPLHF	TGCGCCAGTTCGCCCGGGACAGGGGCCTCACCCCTCCACTTT